The 12 T cell receptor beta chains below come from one sample, sequenced in a study of shared T cell receptors in the human thymus. TCRdb's table, derived via immunoSEQ multiplex PCR, lists solely in-frame clones and lacks some. The data show some 700,000 clones, more than 75% seen once. This sample also belongs to another study, concerning human thymus T cells.

The sample consisted of thymocytes. These receptors were obtained from a boy under two years old with a congenital heart defect.

This clone was seen a single time. The rearrangement links TRBV5-1 to TRBJ2-1; 9 bases are a match to TRBD2. The CDR3 loop spans 15 amino acids. V trimming: 0 bases; J trimming: 8 bases; junction bases outside the gene matches: 6. CDR1 is SGHRS, CDR2 YFSETQ, per germline. CDR3 protein: CASSLVAGDEDEQFF. The CDR3 DNA sequence: TGCGCCAGCAGCTTGGTAGCGGGGGATGAGGATGAGCAGTTCTTC.

The table lists this clone with a few counts. The rearrangement uses TRBV4-1 and TRBJ2-7, with TRBD2 identical over 10 bases. Trimming took 0 bases from V and 5 from J; bases not matched to a gene: 13. Germline values: CDR1 MGHRA, CDR2 YSYEKL. This CDR3 contains 18 residues. CDR3 protein: CASSQDSSGRAPRDEQYF. In nucleotides, the CDR3 is TGCGCCAGCAGCCAAGATAGCAGCGGGAGGGCCCCCCGGGACGAGCAGTACTTC.

Written as DNA, the CDR3 is TGTGCCAGCAGTACCAGGGGTCTCAGCTATGGCTACACCTTC. This gives the protein CASSTRGLSYGYTF. This chain joins TRBV6-1 and TRBJ1-2, with D possibly being TRBD1 (6 bases). CDR1 and CDR2 (germline): MNHNS, SASEGT. The germline V and J ends were trimmed by 5 bases and 4 bases, with 14 bases remaining between them. The CDR3 runs to 14 residues.

This clone was counted a single time. This chain joins TRBV5-4 and TRBJ2-7; a possible D gene is TRBD2 (6 bases). The ends were cut back, 5 bases at V and 0 bases at J, with 12 bases in the middle. The germline CDR1 and CDR2 sequences are SGHNT and YYREEE (reference sequence). CDR3 length: 14 amino acids. DNA of the CDR3: TGTGCCAGCAGGGAGGGACTCTCCTCCTACGAGCAGTACTTC. Encoded protein: CASREGLSSYEQYF. Combining the CDR3 with reference TRBV5-4 and TRBJ2-7 gives the whole variable domain ETGVTQSPTHLIKTRGQQVTLRCSSQSGHNTVSWYQQALGQGPQFIFQYYREEENGRGNFPPRFSGLQFPNYSSELNVNALELDDSALYLCASREGLSSYEQYFGPGTRLTVT.

The chain has TRBV28 and TRBJ2-3, with 15 bases lining up with TRBD2. The CDR3 contains 17 residues. Per the germline V gene, CDR1 is MDHEN and CDR2 is SYDVKM. The V segment lost 6 bases and the J segment 5 bases; nucleotides outside the gene matches: 9. CDR3 sequence (DNA): TGTGCCAGCAGCAGAAAAGGACTAGCGGGAGGGGTAGATACGCAGTATTTT. It encodes CASSRKGLAGGVDTQYF.

The V call is TRBV7-8, the J call TRBJ2-3; 7 positions agree with TRBD2. Germline V gene lookup returns CDR1 SGHVS and CDR2 FQNEAQ. J was trimmed by 6 bases and V by 0 bases; bases with no gene match: 6. The CDR3 is made up of 15 amino acids. This CDR3 is CASSLAAGAPDTQYF. DNA of the CDR3: TGTGCCAGCAGCTTAGCGGCGGGAGCACCGGATACGCAGTATTTT.

The chain couples TRBV19 to TRBJ2-7, with 8 nucleotides matching TRBD1. V was pared by 3 bases and J by 6 bases, with 7 bases of the junction left unmatched. Germline V CDR1 and CDR2: LNHDA, SQIVND (reference sequence). CDR3 length equals 14 residues. The CDR3 region has the DNA TGTGCCAGTAGTATGGGGACAGGTCAGGTCGAGCAGTACTTC. This encodes CASSMGTGQVEQYF.

The chain employs TRBV27 and TRBJ1-1; maybe TRBD1 (5 bases). Between the trimmed V and J ends, which lost 5 bases and 2 bases, there was a span of 15 bases. Germline CDR1 is MNHEY and CDR2 is SMNVEV (reference sequence). This CDR3 region has 15 residues. The CDR3 nucleotides read TGTGCCAGCAGTGGGGACTTCGGGGGTAACACTGAAGCTTTCTTT. Protein sequence: CASSGDFGGNTEAFF.

The chain uses TRBV27 and TRBJ1-5; possibly TRBD1 for D (5 bases). The CDR3 runs 17 residues. Trimming removed 2 bases from V and 5 bases from J, with 19 bases in between. Germline V gives CDR1 MNHEY, CDR2 SMNVEV (reference sequence). CDR3 DNA sequence: TGTGCCAGCAGTTTAAGCTCGGGGGTCACCCCCCATCAGCCCCAGCATTTT. It is translated as CASSLSSGVTPHQPQHF.

Only a few counts were recorded for this clone. The chain employs TRBV30 and TRBJ2-3, with TRBD2 identical over 8 bases. The CDR3 sequence is 13 residues long. Germline V CDR1 and CDR2: GTSNPN, SVGIG (reference sequence). This CDR3 reads CASGEGSTDTQYF. The CDR3 DNA is TGTGCTAGCGGGGAGGGGAGCACAGATACGCAGTATTTT. The full variable domain, completed using reference TRBV30 and TRBJ2-3, is SQTIHQWPATLVQPVGSPLSLECTVEGTSNPNLYWYRQAAGRGLQLLFYSVGIGQISSEVPQNLSASRPQDRQFILSSKKLLLSDSGFYLCASGEGSTDTQYFGPGTRLTVL.

The chain carries TRBV4-1 and TRBJ2-7; D remains unclear. Germline V gene sequence: CDR1 MGHRA, CDR2 YSYEKL. V gave up 0 bases and J gave up 2 bases, with 11 bases separating them. The CDR3 covers 15 residues. CDR3 DNA: TGCGCCAGCAGCCAAGATTGGGCCAAACCCTACGAGCAGTACTTC. Amino acid sequence: CASSQDWAKPYEQYF.

This clone was recorded only once. The chain uses TRBV12-5 and TRBJ2-7; D possibly corresponds to TRBD1 (5 bases). V lost 4 bases, J lost 4 bases, and 11 bases lay in between. The CDR3 totals 13 residues. Germline V gene sequence: CDR1 LGHNT, CDR2 FRNRAP. CDR3 bases: TGTGCTAGTGGTTCTAACCAGGGTTACGAGCAGTACTTC. Its protein product is CASGSNQGYEQYF. The entire variable domain, with the rest obtained from reference TRBV12-5 and TRBJ2-7, is as follows: DARVTQTPRHKVTEMGQEVTMRCQPILGHNTVFWYRQTMMQGLELLAYFRNRAPLDDSGMPKDRFSAEMPDATLATLKIQPSEPRDSAVYFCASGSNQGYEQYFGPGTRLTVT.